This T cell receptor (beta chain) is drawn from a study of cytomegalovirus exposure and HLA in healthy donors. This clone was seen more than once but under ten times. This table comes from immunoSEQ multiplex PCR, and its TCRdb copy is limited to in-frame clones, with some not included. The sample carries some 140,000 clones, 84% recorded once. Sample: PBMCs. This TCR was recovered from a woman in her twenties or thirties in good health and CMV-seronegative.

CDR3 amino acids: CASSPTSTGDNSPLHF. CDR3 DNA: TGTGCCAGCAGCCCTACCTCGACAGGGGATAATTCACCCCTCCACTTT. The chain recombines TRBV27 with TRBJ1-6, with 8 bases identical to TRBD1. Germline CDR1 is MNHEY and CDR2 is SMNVEV (reference sequence). CDR3 size: 16 residues. With V trimmed by 6 bases and J by 5 bases, 9 bases remained unmatched.